These T cell receptor beta chains were read from a single sample in a study of CD8+ T cells in alopecia areata. Sequenced by immunoSEQ multiplex PCR; TCRdb stores in-frame clones only, minus some. The sample shows some 110,000 clones, roughly two thirds of them seen only once. Sequencing was carried out using CD4+ T cells sorted from blood. The receptors come from a human donor in good health. The CDR3 runs from the conserved cysteine through the conserved F or W. The order of the fields is clone size, D gene, J gene, V gene, CDR3 protein, CDR3 DNA. D genes are given only for firm matches. Rows may omit the clone size; those that give it use once, few, many or a size class.

abundance: -
d_gene: -
j_gene: TRBJ1-2
v_gene: TRBV30
CDR3aa: CAWSVLGTRYTF
CDR3nt: TGTGCCTGGAGTGTATTGGGGACCCGCTACACCTTC

abundance: few
d_gene: TRBD1
j_gene: TRBJ2-2
v_gene: TRBV5-1
CDR3aa: CASSLTDRGDTGELFF
CDR3nt: TGCGCCAGCAGCTTGACGGACAGGGGGGACACCGGGGAGCTGTTTTTT

abundance: -
d_gene: -
j_gene: TRBJ2-5
v_gene: TRBV5-1
CDR3aa: CASSHGEETQYF
CDR3nt: TGCGCCAGCAGCCACGGCGAAGAGACCCAGTACTTC

abundance: once
d_gene: TRBD2
j_gene: TRBJ2-5
v_gene: TRBV30
CDR3aa: CAWSVGTTGEETQYF
CDR3nt: TGTGCCTGGAGTGTGGGGACTACGGGAGAAGAGACCCAGTACTTC

abundance: -
d_gene: TRBD1
j_gene: TRBJ1-4
v_gene: TRBV2
CDR3aa: CASSTQGAVEKLFF
CDR3nt: TGTGCCAGCAGTACACAGGGGGCGGTTGAAAAACTGTTTTTT

abundance: -
d_gene: -
j_gene: TRBJ1-5
v_gene: TRBV7-6
CDR3aa: CASSIGSGDQPQHF
CDR3nt: TGTGCCAGCAGCATAGGTAGTGGGGATCAGCCCCAGCATTTT

abundance: few
d_gene: -
j_gene: TRBJ2-5
v_gene: TRBV29-1
CDR3aa: CSVEVGRGETQYF
CDR3nt: TGCAGCGTTGAAGTGGGCAGGGGAGAGACCCAGTACTTC

abundance: -
d_gene: TRBD1
j_gene: TRBJ2-1
v_gene: TRBV29-1
CDR3aa: CSVGDRVNEQFF
CDR3nt: TGCAGCGTTGGGGACAGGGTCAATGAGCAGTTCTTC

abundance: few
d_gene: -
j_gene: TRBJ2-3
v_gene: TRBV5-1
CDR3aa: CASSLDRPTDTQYF
CDR3nt: TGCGCCAGCAGCTTGGACCGACCCACAGATACGCAGTATTTT

abundance: -
d_gene: -
j_gene: TRBJ2-3
v_gene: TRBV2
CDR3aa: CASRDRLVGTQYF
CDR3nt: TGTGCCAGCAGAGATCGACTAGTGGGTACGCAGTATTTT

abundance: few
d_gene: -
j_gene: TRBJ1-1
v_gene: TRBV6-5
CDR3aa: CASSNFPTEAFF
CDR3nt: TGTGCCAGCAGTAACTTTCCCACTGAAGCTTTCTTT

abundance: few
d_gene: -
j_gene: TRBJ1-5
v_gene: TRBV28
CDR3aa: CASNPPSSLNQPQHF
CDR3nt: TGTGCCAGCAACCCACCGTCCAGCCTCAATCAGCCCCAGCATTTT

abundance: -
d_gene: -
j_gene: TRBJ1-2
v_gene: TRBV25-1
CDR3aa: CASSPGNYGYTF
CDR3nt: TGTGCCAGCAGTCCTGGGAACTATGGCTACACCTTC

abundance: -
d_gene: -
j_gene: TRBJ2-4
v_gene: TRBV9
CDR3aa: CASSPRLAKNIQYF
CDR3nt: TGTGCCAGCAGCCCTCGGCTAGCCAAAAACATTCAGTACTTC

abundance: -
d_gene: -
j_gene: TRBJ2-4
v_gene: TRBV5-1
CDR3aa: CASSLGGENIQYF
CDR3nt: TGCGCCAGCAGCTTGGGCGGAGAAAACATTCAGTACTTC

abundance: -
d_gene: -
j_gene: TRBJ2-1
v_gene: TRBV6-1
CDR3aa: CASSEVGQSYNEQFF
CDR3nt: TGTGCCAGCAGTGAAGTAGGACAGTCCTACAATGAGCAGTTCTTC

abundance: few
d_gene: -
j_gene: TRBJ1-2
v_gene: TRBV7-2
CDR3aa: CASSLGWDGRGNYGYTF
CDR3nt: TGTGCCAGCAGCTTAGGGTGGGACGGCAGGGGAAACTATGGCTACACCTTC

abundance: few
d_gene: -
j_gene: TRBJ1-1
v_gene: TRBV7-9
CDR3aa: CASSLGQVNTEAFF
CDR3nt: TGTGCCAGCAGCTTAGGACAGGTGAACACTGAAGCTTTCTTT

abundance: -
d_gene: TRBD1
j_gene: TRBJ1-6
v_gene: TRBV30
CDR3aa: CAWSGQGKAPLHF
CDR3nt: TGTGCCTGGAGCGGACAGGGGAAGGCACCCCTCCACTTT

abundance: -
d_gene: TRBD1
j_gene: TRBJ1-1
v_gene: TRBV7-2
CDR3aa: CASSLDRAAEAFF
CDR3nt: TGTGCCAGCAGCTTGGACAGGGCTGCTGAAGCTTTCTTT

abundance: -
d_gene: -
j_gene: TRBJ2-5
v_gene: TRBV7-9
CDR3aa: CASALAETQYF
CDR3nt: TGTGCCAGCGCCCTCGCGGAGACCCAGTACTTC

abundance: few
d_gene: -
j_gene: TRBJ2-1
v_gene: TRBV29-1
CDR3aa: CSSRGTNEQFF
CDR3nt: TGCAGCAGTAGGGGAACCAATGAGCAGTTCTTC

abundance: -
d_gene: -
j_gene: TRBJ1-1
v_gene: TRBV13
CDR3aa: CASSAGRGNTEAFF
CDR3nt: TGTGCCAGCAGCGCGGGCAGGGGGAACACTGAAGCTTTCTTT

abundance: few
d_gene: -
j_gene: TRBJ2-2
v_gene: TRBV29-1
CDR3aa: CSVDAGYTGELFF
CDR3nt: TGCAGCGTTGATGCTGGATACACCGGGGAGCTGTTTTTT

abundance: -
d_gene: -
j_gene: TRBJ1-2
v_gene: TRBV29-1
CDR3aa: CSVESGGNGYTF
CDR3nt: TGCAGCGTTGAATCTGGGGGCAATGGCTACACCTTC

abundance: few
d_gene: -
j_gene: TRBJ2-7
v_gene: TRBV18
CDR3aa: CASSPPGERNSEQYF
CDR3nt: TGTGCCAGCTCACCACCAGGGGAACGGAACTCCGAGCAGTACTTC

abundance: many
d_gene: TRBD2
j_gene: TRBJ2-5
v_gene: TRBV4-1
CDR3aa: CASSPLAGAPETQYF
CDR3nt: TGCGCCAGCAGCCCACTAGCGGGAGCGCCAGAGACCCAGTACTTC

abundance: -
d_gene: -
j_gene: TRBJ2-3
v_gene: TRBV7-2
CDR3aa: CASSLYSEADTQYF
CDR3nt: TGTGCCAGCAGCTTATATAGCGAGGCAGATACGCAGTATTTT

abundance: -
d_gene: TRBD1
j_gene: TRBJ2-7
v_gene: TRBV25-1
CDR3aa: CASSEWGQGPYEQYF
CDR3nt: TGTGCCAGCTCCGAGTGGGGACAGGGACCGTACGAGCAGTACTTC

abundance: -
d_gene: -
j_gene: TRBJ2-7
v_gene: TRBV7-2
CDR3aa: CASSYRTDYEQYF
CDR3nt: TGTGCCAGCAGCTACAGGACAGACTACGAGCAGTACTTC

abundance: -
d_gene: -
j_gene: TRBJ1-1
v_gene: TRBV5-1
CDR3aa: CASSLGVMNTEAFF
CDR3nt: TGCGCCAGCAGCTTGGGGGTCATGAACACTGAAGCTTTCTTT

abundance: -
d_gene: TRBD1
j_gene: TRBJ2-7
v_gene: TRBV7-9
CDR3aa: CASEGDRGDEQYF
CDR3nt: TGTGCCAGCGAAGGGGACAGGGGTGATGAGCAGTACTTC

abundance: -
d_gene: TRBD1
j_gene: TRBJ1-2
v_gene: TRBV5-6
CDR3aa: CASIPGGTSYYGYTF
CDR3nt: TGTGCCAGCATCCCAGGGGGGACGTCCTACTATGGCTACACCTTC

abundance: -
d_gene: -
j_gene: TRBJ2-1
v_gene: TRBV5-1
CDR3aa: CASSWGPGGSNEQFF
CDR3nt: TGCGCCAGCAGCTGGGGGCCGGGAGGTTCCAATGAGCAGTTCTTC

abundance: -
d_gene: -
j_gene: TRBJ2-1
v_gene: TRBV10-3
CDR3aa: CAIRGGNEQFF
CDR3nt: TGTGCCATCAGAGGAGGCAATGAGCAGTTCTTC

abundance: -
d_gene: TRBD2
j_gene: TRBJ2-3
v_gene: TRBV29-1
CDR3aa: CSVVLAGGTDTQYF
CDR3nt: TGCAGCGTTGTGCTAGCGGGGGGCACAGATACGCAGTATTTT

abundance: few
d_gene: -
j_gene: TRBJ2-3
v_gene: TRBV7-2
CDR3aa: CASSLREISTDTQYF
CDR3nt: TGTGCCAGCAGCTTACGAGAGATTAGCACAGATACGCAGTATTTT

abundance: few
d_gene: -
j_gene: TRBJ1-2
v_gene: TRBV29-1
CDR3aa: CSVGLYTF
CDR3nt: TGCAGCGTTGGTCTGTACACCTTC

abundance: few
d_gene: -
j_gene: TRBJ1-2
v_gene: TRBV6-6
CDR3aa: CAAGGPYGYTF
CDR3nt: TGTGCCGCGGGGGGGCCCTATGGCTACACCTTC

abundance: -
d_gene: TRBD1
j_gene: TRBJ2-1
v_gene: TRBV5-6
CDR3aa: CASSELGDADRVYNEQFF
CDR3nt: TGTGCCAGCAGCGAGCTTGGAGACGCGGACAGGGTTTACAATGAGCAGTTCTTC

abundance: -
d_gene: -
j_gene: TRBJ2-1
v_gene: TRBV29-1
CDR3aa: CSVDVGSGGGSYNEQFF
CDR3nt: TGCAGCGTTGATGTAGGGTCCGGGGGCGGCTCCTACAATGAGCAGTTCTTC

abundance: -
d_gene: TRBD2
j_gene: TRBJ2-2
v_gene: TRBV5-1
CDR3aa: CASSLLAGANTGELFF
CDR3nt: TGCGCCAGCAGCTTACTAGCGGGAGCGAACACCGGGGAGCTGTTTTTT

abundance: -
d_gene: -
j_gene: TRBJ2-3
v_gene: TRBV4-2
CDR3aa: CASSQGRVGATDTQYF
CDR3nt: TGTGCCAGCAGCCAAGGGAGGGTCGGTGCTACAGATACGCAGTATTTT

abundance: -
d_gene: -
j_gene: TRBJ1-1
v_gene: TRBV2
CDR3aa: CASSVQGKTEAFF
CDR3nt: TGTGCCAGCAGTGTACAGGGAAAAACTGAAGCTTTCTTT